This is a list of T cell receptor beta chains from one sample in a study of blood T cell repertoires in COVID-19. Clones were read by immunoSEQ multiplex PCR, and TCRdb kept only the in-frame ones, dropping some. The table records under 150,000 clones, 84% of them present only once. Sequencing was carried out using peripheral blood. Receptor source: a woman between 40 and 55 years old with acute or convalescent COVID-19. Both conserved end residues are part of each CDR3. D genes are given only for firm matches. Clone sizes are given selectively: once, few, many, or a class where the clone is expanded.

clone_size: NA
j_call: TRBJ1-2
v_call: TRBV9
d_call: NA
cdr3_nt: TGTGCCAGCAGCCCGGACAGACTGGGCTACACCTTC
cdr3_aa: CASSPDRLGYTF

clone_size: NA
j_call: TRBJ1-2
v_call: TRBV27
d_call: TRBD1
cdr3_nt: TGTGCCAGCAGTTTTACCCATCTGGGACAGGGGTCGGGTGGCTACACCTTC
cdr3_aa: CASSFTHLGQGSGGYTF

clone_size: NA
j_call: TRBJ1-2
v_call: TRBV7-2
d_call: TRBD1
cdr3_nt: TGTGCCAGCAGCGTAAGACAGGGAATGAGGTTTAACTATGGCTACACCTTC
cdr3_aa: CASSVRQGMRFNYGYTF

clone_size: NA
j_call: TRBJ2-7
v_call: TRBV7-3
d_call: NA
cdr3_nt: TGTGCCAGCAGCTTAACGGGCAGCTCCTACGAGCAGTACTTC
cdr3_aa: CASSLTGSSYEQYF

clone_size: few
j_call: TRBJ2-2
v_call: TRBV5-1
d_call: TRBD2
cdr3_nt: TGCGCCAGCAGCCCGCGAGCGGGGGAAACCGGGGAGCTGTTTTTT
cdr3_aa: CASSPRAGETGELFF

clone_size: NA
j_call: TRBJ2-3
v_call: TRBV6-2/TRBV6-3
d_call: NA
cdr3_nt: TGTGCCAGCAGTTACTCGCTAGCAACGGGCACAGATACGCAGTATTTT
cdr3_aa: CASSYSLATGTDTQYF

clone_size: NA
j_call: TRBJ2-7
v_call: TRBV7-9
d_call: TRBD2
cdr3_nt: TGTGCCAGCAGCCGTAGGACTAGCGGGGACCGGGAGCAGTACTTC
cdr3_aa: CASSRRTSGDREQYF

clone_size: NA
j_call: TRBJ1-1
v_call: TRBV10-3
d_call: TRBD1
cdr3_nt: TGTGCCATCAGTGACCCCACCCGGAGGGGGCCGAACACTGAAGCTTTCTTT
cdr3_aa: CAISDPTRRGPNTEAFF

clone_size: NA
j_call: TRBJ1-2
v_call: TRBV6-1
d_call: TRBD1
cdr3_nt: TGTGCCAGCAGTGACGAACCCGGGACAGGGGTCGGGGGCTACACCTTC
cdr3_aa: CASSDEPGTGVGGYTF

clone_size: NA
j_call: TRBJ2-1
v_call: TRBV30
d_call: NA
cdr3_nt: TGTGCCTGGGGGGCGGGGGCCGCATACAATGAGCAGTTCTTC
cdr3_aa: CAWGAGAAYNEQFF

clone_size: NA
j_call: TRBJ2-7
v_call: TRBV11-3
d_call: TRBD2
cdr3_nt: TGTGCCAGCAGCACGGGTAGTAGCGGGGCCTACGAGCAGTACTTC
cdr3_aa: CASSTGSSGAYEQYF